This TCR beta chain emerged from a study of blood T cell repertoires in COVID-19. CDR1 and CDR2 (germline): SGHTA, FQGTGA. V lost 1 base, J lost 8 bases, and 10 bases stayed unmatched. The CDR3 contains 16 residues. Original handling: Reference gene primer amplification in the assay estimated nucleated cell counts. Some clones are missing from TCRdb's copy, which holds only in-frame ones; the method was immunoSEQ multiplex PCR. That table gives V, J and clone size, and the DNA gave D and trimming. Of fewer than 350,000 clones listed, over 80% are singletons. The source material was peripheral blood. This clonotype was sampled from a woman aged 45-65 years with active or convalescent COVID-19. The chain uses TRBV7-3 and TRBJ2-1; 8 bases agree with TRBD2. CDR3 sequence (DNA): TGTGCCAGCAGCTTAAGGGCAGCGGGAGCTAAGGATGAGCAGTTCTTC. It is translated as CASSLRAAGAKDEQFF.